This T cell receptor (beta chain) was retrieved from a study of cytomegalovirus exposure and HLA in healthy donors. Points on this clone: What it binds is not known.

Researchers ran the PCR with 60 Vbeta and 13 Jbeta primers. Using immunoSEQ multiplex PCR, the repertoire was profiled, and TCRdb retains in-frame clones only, with some absent. Here the sample spans 110,000 or so clones, about three quarters being singletons. Notes on the study in general: Later examination showed HLA-associated TCR beta chains had greater clonal expansion than equally common others.

V was pared by 4 bases and J by 7 bases, with 7 bases of the junction left unmatched. The V gene's germline CDR1 is LGHNA and CDR2 YNFKEQ. The CDR3 is 14 amino acids. The sample comprised PBMCs. V usage is TRBV4-2 and J usage is TRBJ1-2; TRBD1 matches at 9 bases. The receptor was derived from a male donor in good health and CMV-seronegative. The CDR3 bases are TGTGCCAGCAGCCCCGACAGGGGGAGTGGTGGCTACACCTTC. Translated, it gives CASSPDRGSGGYTF.